This record concerns one TCR beta chain sequence. Its antigen is not identified. The V and J ends lost 5 bases and 2 bases, in that order; junction bases with no gene match: 2. There are 14 residues in the CDR3. Germline-derived CDR1 and CDR2 are KGHSH and LQKENI. The data stem from a study of T cells in localized non-small cell lung cancer. This table comes from immunoSEQ multiplex PCR, and its TCRdb copy is limited to in-frame clones, with some not included. The sample yields about 7,900 clones, roughly 92% seen once. Study results and limitations: Higher blood T cell density tracked longer overall survival.

Specimen: peripheral blood, collected before any cancer treatment. The TCR was taken from a woman aged 40-69 years with stage I lung adenocarcinoma. J is TRBJ2-7 and V is TRBV18, with 11 positions matching TRBD2. The CDR3 sequence: CASSTSGRPYEQYF. CDR3 in DNA: TGTGCCAGCTCAACTAGCGGGAGACCCTACGAGCAGTACTTC. The full variable domain, completed using reference TRBV18 and TRBJ2-7, is NAGVMQNPRHLVRRRGQEARLRCSPMKGHSHVYWYRQLPEEGLKFMVYLQKENIIDESGMPKERFSAEFPKEGPSILRIQQVVRGDSAAYFCASSTSGRPYEQYFGPGTRLTVT.